The 27 T cell receptor beta chains below all came from one sample that was sequenced in a study of naive and memory T cell subsets. Two oligonucleotides, mixed equimolar, formed the beta constant-region primer covering TRBC1 and TRBC2. Four rounds of PCR amplified the ligated cDNA using nested alpha and beta constant-region primers plus SP2. A single record per CDR3 protein comes from TCRdb applying MiXCR to the UMI-ligation and nested PCR reads. The sample records 15,000 to 20,000 distinct CDR3 sequences, around 10% being singletons. Sequenced input: central memory CD8+ T cells from blood. Source of these receptors: a human donor in good health.

This clonotype appeared a few times. The chain has TRBV25-1 and TRBJ2-7; D remains ambiguous. CDR1 is MGHDK and CDR2 is SYGVNS in the germline V gene. The CDR3 has 15 amino acids. Trimming left V 3 bases short and J 0 bases short, with 12 bases between. The CDR3 nucleotides read TGTGCCAGCAGTGATCCGGACGTAAACTCCTACGAGCAGTACTTC. Its protein is CASSDPDVNSYEQYF.

The chain uses TRBV13 and TRBJ1-5, with D maybe TRBD1 (5 bases). Trimming left V 5 bases short and J 0 bases short, with 17 bases between. CDR1 is PRHDT, CDR2 FYEKMQ, per germline (reference sequence). This CDR3 has 17 residues. CDR3 region: CASSRGTDPYSNQPQHF. The CDR3 DNA sequence: TGTGCCAGCAGCCGGGGGACGGACCCTTATAGCAATCAGCCCCAGCATTTT.

The V and J genes are TRBV28 and TRBJ1-4, with D maybe TRBD1 (5 bases). This CDR3 contains 16 residues. The V gene lost 2 bases and the J gene lost 4 bases, with 14 bases spanning the gap. The V gene's germline CDR1 is MDHEN and CDR2 SYDVKM. The CDR3 here is CASSLRWTPVNEKLFF. The CDR3 DNA sequence: TGTGCCAGCAGTTTACGCTGGACACCAGTTAATGAAAAACTGTTTTTT. Looking up the rest from reference TRBV28 and TRBJ1-4 gives the full variable domain: DVKVTQSSRYLVKRTGEKVFLECVQDMDHENMFWYRQDPGLGLRLIYFSYDVKMKEKGDIPEGYSVSREKKERFSLILESASTNQTSMYLCASSLRWTPVNEKLFFGSGTQLSVL.

This clonotype was detected ten times or more. J is TRBJ2-3 and V is TRBV4-2; D gene uncertain. The CDR3 totals 15 residues. Per germline, CDR1 LGHNA and CDR2 YNFKEQ. The V gene lost 1 base and the J gene lost 2 bases, with 10 bases spanning the gap. CDR3 region: CASSQAEADTDTQYF. CDR3 DNA sequence: TGTGCCAGCAGCCAAGCTGAGGCAGACACAGATACGCAGTATTTT.

In this sample, this clonotype turned up many times. The chain employs TRBV4-3 and TRBJ1-1, with no clear D. Germline loops: CDR1 LGHNA, CDR2 YSLEER. This CDR3 contains 15 residues. V lost 2 bases, J lost 5 bases, and 15 bases lay in between. CDR3 bases: TGCGCCAGCAGCCAAAATGCCGACTCGGGAACTGAAGCTTTCTTT. It codes for CASSQNADSGTEAFF.

This clonotype was detected many times. The chain is built from TRBV20-1 and TRBJ1-1, with a possible D match to TRBD1 (6 bases). There are 12 residues in the CDR3. Deletions cut 5 bases from V and 3 bases from J, with 10 bases between. The V gene's germline CDR1 is DFQATT and CDR2 SNEGSKA (reference sequence). The CDR3, as DNA: TGCAGTGCTGGGAGGGGGGACACTGAAGCTTTCTTT. This translates into CSAGRGDTEAFF.

This clonotype was seen ten or more times. This chain joins TRBV20-1 and TRBJ2-1; the D is unclear. The CDR3 loop spans 14 amino acids. The ends were cut back, 5 bases at V and 3 bases at J, with 14 bases in the middle. Germline values: CDR1 DFQATT, CDR2 SNEGSKA (reference sequence). CDR3 amino acids: CSADAEDRYNEQFF. The CDR3 bases are TGCAGTGCTGACGCCGAGGACCGCTACAATGAGCAGTTCTTC.

This clonotype was detected ten times or more. The gene calls are TRBV12-3 or TRBV12-4 and TRBJ1-5; no clear D. The V and J ends lost 5 bases and 2 bases respectively, with 16 bases between them. The CDR3 has 16 residues. The CDR3 protein is CASSAASEGGNQPQHF. In DNA form, the CDR3 reads TGTGCCAGCAGTGCCGCCAGTGAGGGAGGCAATCAGCCCCAGCATTTT.

This clonotype has a count of ten or more. The rearrangement joins TRBV20-1 to TRBJ2-3, with unresolved D. The germline V gene encodes CDR1 DFQATT and CDR2 SNEGSKA (reference sequence). Trimming pared 1 base from V and 2 bases from J, leaving 7 bases between. The CDR3 has 13 amino acids. CDR3 bases: TGCAGTGCTAGAGGTCTAGACACAGATACGCAGTATTTT. Residues: CSARGLDTDTQYF.

The gene calls are TRBV7-2 and TRBJ1-1, with TRBD1 as a possible D gene (5 bases). Per germline, CDR1 SGHTA and CDR2 FQGNSA. The CDR3 runs to 13 residues. V lost 5 bases and J lost 4, with 11 bases in between. CDR3 DNA sequence: TGTGCCAGCAGCCCAGGGATTGGCACTGAAGCTTTCTTT. It yields the protein CASSPGIGTEAFF.

This clonotype turned up a few times. The chain joins TRBV7-3 to TRBJ1-6; D is perhaps TRBD1 (5 bases). Germline V lookup: CDR1 SGHTA, CDR2 FQGTGA. V shed 1 base and J shed 9 bases, with 10 bases lying between them. This CDR3 spans 14 amino acids. For the CDR3, the DNA is TGTGCCAGCAGCTTAAGTCAGGGAGGTTCACCCCTCCACTTT. Its translation: CASSLSQGGSPLHF.

This clonotype was observed at least ten times. The V call is TRBV30, the J call TRBJ2-3; D gene uncertain. The germline CDR1 and CDR2 sequences are GTSNPN and SVGIG (reference sequence). V was pared by 5 bases and J by 2 bases, with 20 bases between. The CDR3 loop spans 16 amino acids. CDR3 amino acids: CAWDQKHMVHTDTQYF. CDR3 in DNA: TGTGCCTGGGATCAGAAACACATGGTCCACACAGATACGCAGTATTTT.

CDR3 in amino acids: CASSDRSGRGYNEQFF. The CDR3 nucleotides read TGTGCCAGCAGTGACCGTAGCGGGAGAGGCTACAATGAGCAGTTCTTC. The chain links TRBV2 to TRBJ2-1; TRBD2 agrees at 9 bases. After removal of 3 bases from V and 3 bases from J, the junction contained 6 bases not matched to a gene. This CDR3 contains 16 residues. Germline CDR1 SNHLY, CDR2 FYNNEI.

This clonotype appeared once. V gene TRBV28 combines with J gene TRBJ2-1, with 10 bases identical to TRBD2. The germline CDR1 and CDR2 sequences are MDHEN and SYDVKM. V shed 2 bases and J 4 bases; nucleotides not matched to a gene: 2. The CDR3 consists of 15 residues. DNA for the CDR3: TGTGCCAGCAGTTTAATAGCGGGGGGTTACAATGAGCAGTTCTTC. Translating it yields CASSLIAGGYNEQFF.

This clonotype is labeled medium-sized. The CDR3 DNA reads as TGTGCCAGCAGCCAAGATTGGCGGGAGGGCTACAATGAGCAGTTCTTC. Translated, it gives CASSQDWREGYNEQFF. V usage is TRBV3-1 and J usage is TRBJ2-1, with 9 positions matching TRBD2. This CDR3 spans 16 amino acids. Germline CDR1 and CDR2: LGHDT and YNNKEL (reference sequence). V shed 0 bases, J shed 3 bases, and the junction held 3 bases outside the gene matches.

This clonotype was counted only a few times. This chain connects TRBV7-9 to TRBJ1-5, with D unclear. Per the germline V gene, CDR1 is SEHNR and CDR2 is FQNEAQ (reference sequence). V was clipped by 5 bases and J by 6 bases, with 8 bases between them. The CDR3 has 12 amino acids. The CDR3: CASSDQAQPQHF. The CDR3 DNA reads as TGTGCCAGCAGCGACCAGGCTCAGCCCCAGCATTTT.

The chain couples TRBV20-1 to TRBJ2-7, with D possibly matching TRBD2 (6 bases). The CDR3 is 15 residues long. CDR1 is DFQATT, CDR2 SNEGSKA, per germline (reference sequence). V was pared by 1 base and J by 2 bases, with 15 bases between. CDR3 region: CSARGRVDFPYEQYF. CDR3 coding DNA: TGCAGTGCTAGAGGGAGGGTTGATTTCCCCTACGAGCAGTACTTC.

Many counts were recorded for this clonotype. The chain carries TRBV6-2 or TRBV6-3 and TRBJ2-5; the match to TRBD1 covers 7 bases. The V and J ends lost 5 bases and 5 bases, in that order; junction bases with no gene match: 11. The germline gives CDR1 MNHEY, CDR2 SVGEGT. This CDR3 is 15 amino acids long. For the CDR3, the DNA is TGTGCCAGCAGTCCTCCTCCCGACAGGGTGGAGACCCAGTACTTC. It encodes CASSPPPDRVETQYF.

V gene TRBV15 combines with J gene TRBJ2-3; D might be TRBD1 (7 bases). The germline V gene encodes CDR1 LNHNV and CDR2 YYDKDF (reference sequence). The CDR3 covers 17 residues. The V end was cut by 5 bases, the J end by 1 base, with 19 bases between. The CDR3 coding sequence is TGTGCCACCAGCGGAGGGACAGCTGGGTTACGCACAGATACGCAGTATTTT. It yields the protein CATSGGTAGLRTDTQYF.

This clonotype showed up many times. This rearrangement joins TRBV24-1 to TRBJ2-3, with 8 bases lining up with TRBD2. The CDR3 extends over 19 amino acids. CDR1 and CDR2 (germline): KGHDR, SFDVKD. Losses at the gene ends were 2 bases for V and 0 bases for J; bases not matched to a gene: 12. The CDR3 sequence: CATSDSMPVAGPSTDTQYF. The CDR3 bases are TGTGCCACCAGTGATTCAATGCCCGTAGCGGGGCCTAGCACAGATACGCAGTATTTT.

By its share, this clonotype is medium-sized. The chain uses TRBV2 and TRBJ2-1, with unresolved D. The germline gives CDR1 SNHLY, CDR2 FYNNEI. The CDR3 length is 9 residues. V lost 8 bases and J lost 8, with 4 bases in between. The CDR3 protein is CASGHEQFF. DNA for the CDR3: TGTGCCAGCGGGCATGAGCAGTTCTTC.

This clonotype was counted only a few times. The chain employs TRBV9 and TRBJ1-1, with no clear D. The germline CDR1 and CDR2 sequences are SGDLS and YYNGEE. The CDR3 consists of 16 residues. Trimming stripped 3 bases from V and 3 bases from J, with 18 bases between. CDR3 region: CASSAGGLEWDTEAFF. CDR3 bases: TGTGCCAGCAGCGCAGGTGGATTGGAATGGGACACTGAAGCTTTCTTT.

This clonotype was counted many times. The chain employs TRBV6-4 and TRBJ2-3; D not resolved. Trimming took off 2 bases at V and 12 bases at J, with 15 bases between the two ends. The CDR3 has 13 residues. Germline values: CDR1 MRHNA, CDR2 SNTAGT. The CDR3 here is CASSDDPQAQQYF. The DNA for the CDR3 is TGTGCCAGCAGTGACGACCCCCAGGCCCAACAGTATTTT.

This clonotype was observed at least ten times. The chain joins TRBV11-2 to TRBJ2-3, with 10 bases fitting TRBD1. The CDR3 has 15 residues. V was clipped by 5 bases and J by 6 bases; unmatched bases: 8. CDR1 SGHAT and CDR2 FQNNGV come from the germline V gene. The CDR3 spells CASSDGQGDADTQYF. The CDR3 DNA reads TGTGCCAGCAGCGACGGACAGGGGGATGCGGATACGCAGTATTTT. The full variable domain, completed using reference TRBV11-2 and TRBJ2-3, is EAGVAQSPRYKIIEKRQSVAFWCNPISGHATLYWYQQILGQGPKLLIQFQNNGVVDDSQLPKDRFSAERLKGVDSTLKIQPAKLEDSAVYLCASSDGQGDADTQYFGPGTRLTVL.

This rearrangement joins TRBV24-1 to TRBJ2-2, with D perhaps matching TRBD1 or TRBD2 (5 bases each). Germline V gene lookup returns CDR1 KGHDR and CDR2 SFDVKD. V gave up 0 bases and J gave up 6 bases, with 16 bases separating them. This CDR3 has 17 amino acids. CDR3 coding DNA: TGTGCCACCAGTGATTTGCCCCAGGGAGAGAAAGCCGGGGAGCTGTTTTTT. Translating it yields CATSDLPQGEKAGELFF.

The gene calls are TRBV20-1 and TRBJ2-2, with TRBD1 matching 8 bases. The CDR3 is 14 residues long. Trimming took 4 bases from V and 3 from J; bases not matched to a gene: 4. The germline CDR1 and CDR2 sequences are DFQATT and SNEGSKA (reference sequence). As DNA, the CDR3 is TGCAGTGCTAAACCGGGACAGGACACCGGGGAGCTGTTTTTT. Protein: CSAKPGQDTGELFF.

This clonotype counts as medium-sized. The gene calls are TRBV20-1 and TRBJ2-1; 9 bases fit TRBD1. This CDR3 spans 14 amino acids. The V and J ends lost 4 bases and 3 bases, in that order; junction bases with no gene match: 4. CDR1 DFQATT and CDR2 SNEGSKA come from the germline V gene (reference sequence). The CDR3 reads CSANTGGDYNEQFF. The CDR3 DNA follows: TGCAGTGCTAATACAGGGGGCGACTACAATGAGCAGTTCTTC.